The 4 T cell receptor beta chains listed next were all sequenced from one sample in a study of CD8+ T cells in alopecia areata. The treatment here: oral pan-JAK inhibitor, 5-10 mg twice daily. After isolation, RNA underwent reverse transcription to generate cDNA as the sequencing template. Repertoires were generated with immunoSEQ multiplex PCR, while TCRdb's copy carries only in-frame clones and drops some. The table shows around 97,000 clones, with just over 85% occurring only once. Specimen: CD8+ T cells sorted from blood, collected at approximately week 30, from a patient treated with tofacitinib. The receptors here all came from a human donor with alopecia areata.

V is TRBV9 and J is TRBJ2-2; D is ambiguous. Trimming took off 4 bases at V and 6 bases at J, with 16 bases between the two ends. Germline V gene data show CDR1 as SGDLS and CDR2 as YYNGEE. CDR3 length: 15 amino acids. The CDR3 loop is CASSTGPSTAGELFF. The CDR3 region has the DNA TGTGCCAGCAGCACGGGCCCATCTACAGCCGGGGAGCTGTTTTTT.

This chain connects TRBV7-6 to TRBJ2-1, with 8 bases aligning to TRBD2. The trim removed 7 bases at V and 5 bases at J, leaving 10 bases unmatched. There are 15 residues in the CDR3. Germline assignment: CDR1 SGHVS and CDR2 FNYEAQ. The CDR3 loop is CASTAAGVRDNEQFF. In DNA form, the CDR3 reads TGTGCCAGCACCGCAGCGGGAGTTAGGGACAATGAGCAGTTCTTC.

The chain carries TRBV7-9 and TRBJ2-5; 7 bases line up with TRBD1. Gene TRBJ2-7 matches the end of the DNA better, so the J call may be wrong. This CDR3 has 13 residues. In germline, CDR1 is SEHNR, CDR2 FQNEAQ (reference sequence). CDR3 residues: CASSSGQLYEQYF. The CDR3 nucleotides are TGTGCCAGCAGCTCGGGACAGCTCTACGAGCAGTACTTC.

This chain joins TRBV2 and TRBJ2-1; D is ambiguous. The CDR3 is made up of 12 amino acids. Germline V gene data show CDR1 as SNHLY and CDR2 as FYNNEI. V was trimmed by 9 bases and J by 6 bases, leaving 12 bases between them. The CDR3 sequence: CARGPRRNEQFF. The CDR3 coding sequence is TGTGCCAGAGGTCCACGTCGCAATGAGCAGTTCTTC.